A single sample is the source of the 6 T cell receptor beta chains below, sequenced in a study of shared clonotypes between healthy human individuals. Sequencing was performed with immunoSEQ multiplex PCR; in TCRdb, only in-frame clones are kept and a portion is missing. The sample has some 2.3 million clones, just over 90% seen once. The sequenced sample was naive CD4+ T cells from PBMCs. Sample subset: CD45RA+ positively selected. All receptors come from a man younger than 35 in good health. Some clones in this sample may be carry-over from other donors' samples.

The V gene is TRBV5-1, the J gene TRBJ1-2, with 7 nucleotides matching TRBD1. CDR3 length: 12 residues. The trim removed 3 bases at V and 8 bases at J, leaving 4 bases unmatched. The germline V gene encodes CDR1 SGHRS and CDR2 YFSETQ. CDR3: CASSSDRSGYTF. CDR3 DNA sequence: TGCGCCAGCAGCTCGGACAGGTCGGGCTACACCTTC.

The V and J genes are TRBV29-1 and TRBJ2-5, with 8 nucleotides matching TRBD1. The J segment lost 7 bases and the V segment lost 4 bases, leaving 11 bases of the junction unmatched. From germline, CDR1 is SQVTM and CDR2 ANQGSEA. The CDR3 runs 14 residues. The CDR3 reads CSVVQGAFYGTQYF. The CDR3 DNA sequence: TGCAGCGTTGTGCAGGGGGCGTTCTATGGGACCCAGTACTTC.

The chain has TRBV27 and TRBJ2-3; D gene uncertain. V was shortened by 5 bases and J by 1 base, with 7 bases between the two germline ends. CDR1 is MNHEY, CDR2 SMNVEV, per germline (reference sequence). CDR3 length: 13 amino acids. For the CDR3, the DNA is TGTGCCAGCAGTCCCCAAGGCACAGATACGCAGTATTTT. The encoded protein is CASSPQGTDTQYF.

The chain uses TRBV7-2 and TRBJ1-5; 7 positions agree with TRBD1. The trim removed 5 bases at V and 7 bases at J, leaving 2 bases unmatched. The CDR3 has 12 residues. Germline values: CDR1 SGHTA, CDR2 FQGNSA. In DNA form, the CDR3 reads TGTGCCAGCAGCCCAGGGGGACAGCCCCAGCATTTT. It codes for CASSPGGQPQHF.

This clone has a single count. The junction and the germline gene differ at one end; a read error may be behind it. The chain recombines TRBV25-1 with TRBJ1-1; D is perhaps TRBD1 (5 bases). Per germline, CDR1 MGHDK and CDR2 SYGVNS. The CDR3 is 12 residues long. The CDR3 bases are TGTGCCAGCCGCCTTGAGGGGACTGGAGCTTTCTTT. This sequence encodes CASRLEGTGAFF.

The chain employs TRBV19 and TRBJ1-1, with D maybe TRBD1 (6 bases). The CDR3 spans 13 residues. With 4 bases removed from V and 5 bases from J, the gap between germline ends came to 11 bases. Germline CDR1 is LNHDA and CDR2 is SQIVND (reference sequence). The CDR3 DNA is TGTGCCAGTAGTAAGACAGGCAGGACTGAAGCTTTCTTT. Its translation is CASSKTGRTEAFF.